The 9 T cell receptor beta chains in this list originate from one sample, sequenced in a study of blood T cell repertoires in COVID-19. Libraries were prepared by immunoSEQ multiplex PCR; TCRdb keeps only in-frame clonotypes and omits some of them. The data show about 240,000 clones, 82% seen once. Sequencing was carried out using peripheral blood. These receptors all stem from a woman aged 18-30 years with acute or convalescent COVID-19.

The CDR3 loop reads CATSDPGLAGQSSYNEQFF. CDR3 sequence (DNA): TGTGCCACCAGTGACCCGGGACTAGCGGGCCAGAGCTCCTACAATGAGCAGTTCTTC. The chain couples TRBV24-1 to TRBJ2-1; TRBD2 agrees at 12 bases. The V gene's germline CDR1 is KGHDR and CDR2 SFDVKD. This CDR3 has 19 amino acids. The trim removed 4 bases at V and 0 bases at J, leaving 9 bases unmatched.

The V and J genes are TRBV4-1 and TRBJ2-2; D perhaps matches TRBD1 (5 bases). Germline V gene lookup returns CDR1 MGHRA and CDR2 YSYEKL. Trimming pared 4 bases from V and 6 bases from J, leaving 18 bases between. The CDR3 consists of 16 residues. CDR3 sequence: CASSLYDSHEAGELFF. The CDR3 DNA follows: TGCGCCAGCAGCCTCTATGACAGCCACGAAGCCGGGGAGCTGTTTTTT.

This clone was found once. This chain connects TRBV6-5 to TRBJ2-2; a weak D match, TRBD2 (6 bases). The length of the CDR3 is 12 residues. The germline V gene encodes CDR1 MNHEY and CDR2 SVGAGI. Trimming pared 8 bases from V and 6 bases from J, leaving 10 bases between. The CDR3 DNA is TGTGCCAGCCGCACGGGGGCCGGGGAGCTGTTTTTT. It specifies CASRTGAGELFF.

V is TRBV7-9 and J is TRBJ2-1, with 12 bases aligning to TRBD2. The CDR3 runs 15 residues. CDR1 is SEHNR and CDR2 is FQNEAQ in the germline V gene (reference sequence). J was trimmed by 10 bases and V by 1 base; bases with no gene match: 5. The CDR3 sequence is CASSLGLAGGKEQFF. The CDR3 nucleotides read TGTGCCAGCAGCTTAGGGCTAGCGGGAGGGAAGGAGCAGTTCTTC.

The CDR3 DNA reads as TGTGCCAGCAGCTTAGGCGGGAGGGGAGATACGCAGTATTTT. This encodes CASSLGGRGDTQYF. This chain joins TRBV7-8 and TRBJ2-3; 9 bases agree with TRBD2. The germline CDR1 and CDR2 sequences are SGHVS and FQNEAQ. J lost 5 bases, V lost 1 base, and 1 base had no gene match. The CDR3 length is 14 residues.

The chain employs TRBV5-8 and TRBJ2-3; 14 bases map to TRBD2. This CDR3 has 18 residues. Germline trimming cut 4 bases from V and 6 bases from J; bases unmatched to any gene: 13. Germline CDR1 SGHTS, CDR2 YDEGEE. CDR3 sequence (DNA): TGTGCCAGCAGCCAATCTCTAGGACTAGCGGGAGGCCGGGATACGCAGTATTTT. Its protein is CASSQSLGLAGGRDTQYF. The full variable domain, rest sourced from reference TRBV5-8 and TRBJ2-3, is EAGVTQSPTHLIKTRGQQATLRCSPISGHTSVYWYQQALGLGLQFLLWYDEGEERNRGNFPPRFSGRQFPNYSSELNVNALELEDSALYLCASSQSLGLAGGRDTQYFGPGTRLTVL.

This clone was seen only once. The gene calls are TRBV27 and TRBJ2-6, with 8 bases fitting TRBD2. V shed 7 bases, J shed 2 bases, and the junction held 1 base outside the gene matches. In germline, CDR1 is MNHEY, CDR2 SMNVEV (reference sequence). The CDR3 totals 14 residues. DNA of the CDR3: TGTGCCAGCACCGGGGGGGCTGGGGCCAACGTCCTGACTTTC. It specifies CASTGGAGANVLTF.

This clone came up a few times. The gene calls are TRBV7-8 and TRBJ2-1, with 7 bases matching TRBD1. The V and J ends lost 5 bases and 5 bases, in that order; junction bases with no gene match: 9. Germline lookup yields CDR1 SGHVS and CDR2 FQNEAQ. This CDR3 spans 15 amino acids. The CDR3 region has the DNA TGTGCCAGCAGCCTTCTCCGGACAGGAAACAATGAGCAGTTCTTC. Translated: CASSLLRTGNNEQFF.

This sequence joins TRBV5-1 and TRBJ2-5; D possibly corresponds to TRBD2 (5 bases). Germline V gene lookup returns CDR1 SGHRS and CDR2 YFSETQ. The CDR3 runs 15 residues. Trimming removed 0 bases at V and 3 bases at J, with 12 bases between. CDR3 loop: CASSLDYEGEETQYF. The CDR3, as DNA: TGCGCCAGCAGCTTGGACTATGAGGGCGAAGAGACCCAGTACTTC.